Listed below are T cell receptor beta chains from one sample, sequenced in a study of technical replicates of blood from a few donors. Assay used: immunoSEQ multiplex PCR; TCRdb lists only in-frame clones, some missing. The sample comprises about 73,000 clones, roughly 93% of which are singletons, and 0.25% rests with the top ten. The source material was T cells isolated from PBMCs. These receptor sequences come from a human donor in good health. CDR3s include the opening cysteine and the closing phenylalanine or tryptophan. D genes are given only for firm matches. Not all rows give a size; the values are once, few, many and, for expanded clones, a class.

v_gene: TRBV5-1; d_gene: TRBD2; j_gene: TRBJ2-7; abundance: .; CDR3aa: CASSWGGEIYEQYF; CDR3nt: TGCGCCAGCAGCTGGGGGGGAGAGATCTACGAGCAGTACTTC
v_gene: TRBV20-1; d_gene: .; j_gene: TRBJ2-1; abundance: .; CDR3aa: CSASTVEQFF; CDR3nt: TGCAGTGCTAGCACTGTTGAGCAGTTCTTC
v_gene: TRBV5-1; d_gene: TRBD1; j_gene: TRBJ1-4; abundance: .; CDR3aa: CASSLRDSDEKLFF; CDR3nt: TGCGCCAGCAGCCTGAGGGACAGTGATGAAAAACTGTTTTTT
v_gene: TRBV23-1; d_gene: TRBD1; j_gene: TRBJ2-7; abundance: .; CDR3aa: CASSTGGLSYEQYF; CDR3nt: TGCGCCAGCAGCACAGGGGGACTCTCCTACGAGCAGTACTTC
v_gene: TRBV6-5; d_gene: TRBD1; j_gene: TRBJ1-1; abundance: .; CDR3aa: CASSLTGSNTEAFF; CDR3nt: TGTGCCAGCAGCCTGACAGGGTCCAACACTGAAGCTTTCTTT
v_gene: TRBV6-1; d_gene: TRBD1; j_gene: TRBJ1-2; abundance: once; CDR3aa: CASSRDRVYGYTF; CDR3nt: TGTGCCAGCAGCCGGGACAGAGTCTATGGCTACACCTTC
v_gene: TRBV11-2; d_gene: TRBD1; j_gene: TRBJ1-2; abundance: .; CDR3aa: CASSLTGGNYGYTF; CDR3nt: TGTGCCAGCAGCCTAACAGGGGGGAACTATGGCTACACCTTC
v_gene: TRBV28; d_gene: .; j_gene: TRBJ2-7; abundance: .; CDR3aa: CASSFRVIPIGEQYF; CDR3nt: TGTGCCAGCAGTTTTCGTGTTATCCCCATCGGCGAGCAGTACTTC
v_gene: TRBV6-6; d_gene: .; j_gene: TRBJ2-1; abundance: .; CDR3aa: CASSYSSGGLWHEQFF; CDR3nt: TGTGCCAGCAGTTACTCGTCGGGGGGCCTGTGGCATGAGCAGTTCTTC
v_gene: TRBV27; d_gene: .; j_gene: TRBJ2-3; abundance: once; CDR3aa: CASSLSQSSTDTQYF; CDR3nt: TGTGCCAGCAGTTTATCACAAAGTAGCACAGATACGCAGTATTTT
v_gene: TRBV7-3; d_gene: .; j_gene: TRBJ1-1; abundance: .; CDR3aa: CASSAERFTEAFF; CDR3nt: TGTGCCAGCAGCGCAGAGCGTTTCACTGAAGCTTTCTTT
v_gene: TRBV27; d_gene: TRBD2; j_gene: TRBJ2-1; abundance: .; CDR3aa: CASSLYAGGQLSSYNEQFF; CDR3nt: TGTGCCAGCAGTTTATACGCGGGGGGCCAACTGAGCTCCTACAATGAGCAGTTCTTC
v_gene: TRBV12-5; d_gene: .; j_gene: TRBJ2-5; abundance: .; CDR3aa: CASGPSGQETQYF; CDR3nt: TGTGCTAGTGGTCCTTCGGGGCAAGAGACCCAGTACTTC
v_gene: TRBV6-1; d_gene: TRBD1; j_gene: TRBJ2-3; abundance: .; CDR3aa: CASSDSDRRYTQYF; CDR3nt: TGTGCCAGCAGTGACTCGGACAGGCGCTATACGCAGTATTTT
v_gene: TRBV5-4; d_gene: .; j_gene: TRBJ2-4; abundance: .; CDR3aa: CASSLVGSQGNIQYF; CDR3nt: TGTGCCAGCAGCTTGGTGGGCAGCCAGGGAAACATTCAGTACTTC
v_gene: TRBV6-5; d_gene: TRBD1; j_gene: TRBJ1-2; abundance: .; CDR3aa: CASSWTGVYGYTF; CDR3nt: TGTGCCAGCAGTTGGACAGGGGTCTATGGCTACACCTTC
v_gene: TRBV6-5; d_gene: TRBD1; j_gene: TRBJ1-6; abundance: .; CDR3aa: CASSTTGEVSPLHF; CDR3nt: TGTGCCAGCAGTACGACAGGGGAAGTGTCACCCCTCCACTTT
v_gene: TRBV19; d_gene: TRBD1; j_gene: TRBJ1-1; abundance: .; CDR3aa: CASSAWTGATEAFF; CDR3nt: TGTGCCAGTAGTGCTTGGACAGGGGCCACTGAAGCTTTCTTT
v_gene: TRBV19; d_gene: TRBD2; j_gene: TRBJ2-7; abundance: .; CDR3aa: CASSLAMSSGVQQQYF; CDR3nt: TGTGCCAGTAGCCTGGCGATGTCTAGCGGGGTACAACAGCAGTACTTC
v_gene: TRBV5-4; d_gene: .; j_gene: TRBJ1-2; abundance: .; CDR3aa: CASSLEGQGLYGYTF; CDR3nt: TGTGCCAGCAGCTTGGAGGGGCAGGGTCTCTATGGCTACACCTTC
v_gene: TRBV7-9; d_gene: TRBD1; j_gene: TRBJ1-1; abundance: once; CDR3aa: CASSPFGQGRSEGGTEAFF; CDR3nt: TGTGCCAGCAGCCCATTCGGACAGGGCCGATCCGAAGGGGGCACTGAAGCTTTCTTT
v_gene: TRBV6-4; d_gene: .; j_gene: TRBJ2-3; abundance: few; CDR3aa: CASSGSESTDTQYF; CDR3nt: TGTGCCAGCAGCGGGAGCGAGAGCACAGATACGCAGTATTTT
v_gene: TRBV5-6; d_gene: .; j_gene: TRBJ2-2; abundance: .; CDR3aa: CASSLANQGIGELFF; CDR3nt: TGTGCCAGCAGCTTGGCCAATCAGGGGATCGGGGAGCTGTTTTTT
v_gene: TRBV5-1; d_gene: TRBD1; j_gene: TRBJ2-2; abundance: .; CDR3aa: CASSTLTGGPGELFF; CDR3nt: TGCGCCAGCAGCACCCTGACAGGGGGCCCCGGGGAGCTGTTTTTT
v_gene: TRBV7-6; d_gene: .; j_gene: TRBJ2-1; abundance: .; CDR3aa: CASSLAGGKEQFF; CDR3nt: TGTGCCAGCAGCTTAGCGGGAGGAAAGGAGCAGTTCTTC
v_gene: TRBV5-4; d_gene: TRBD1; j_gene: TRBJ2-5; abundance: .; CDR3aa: CASSLGQAHQETQYF; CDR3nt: TGTGCCAGCAGCCTAGGACAGGCGCACCAAGAGACCCAGTACTTC
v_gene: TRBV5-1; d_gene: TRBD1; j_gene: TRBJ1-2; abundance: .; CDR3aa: CASSLQEGARGYTF; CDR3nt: TGCGCCAGCAGTCTACAGGAGGGGGCGCGGGGCTACACCTTC
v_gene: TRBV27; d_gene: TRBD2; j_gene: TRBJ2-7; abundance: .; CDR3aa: CASSSAGLGSYEQYF; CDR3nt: TGTGCCAGCAGTTCTGCGGGACTAGGGTCATACGAGCAGTACTTC
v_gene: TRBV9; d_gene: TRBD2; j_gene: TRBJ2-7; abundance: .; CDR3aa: CASSVGLAGKNEQYF; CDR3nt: TGTGCCAGCAGCGTAGGTCTAGCGGGAAAAAACGAGCAGTACTTC